These 3 T cell receptor beta chains share one sample of origin, sequenced in a study of cytomegalovirus exposure and HLA in healthy donors. PCR employed 60 Vbeta and 13 Jbeta primers. The method was immunoSEQ multiplex PCR; TCRdb's version includes in-frame clones alone and lacks a portion of them. The repertoire has some 150,000 clones, 60% to 85% of them found once; the top ten carry 1.2% to 1.5%. The sequenced sample consisted of PBMCs. These receptors all stem from a middle-aged woman in good health and CMV-seronegative.

The chain links TRBV19 to TRBJ2-6; D is perhaps TRBD1 (6 bases). This CDR3 spans 18 amino acids. Germline-derived CDR1 and CDR2 are LNHDA and SQIVND (reference sequence). The ends were cut back, 4 bases at V and 0 bases at J, with 16 bases in the middle. As DNA, the CDR3 is TGTGCCAGTAGTAAGGGGGACGGACTTGGCTCTGGGGCCAACGTCCTGACTTTC. It is translated as CASSKGDGLGSGANVLTF.

This chain connects TRBV29-1 to TRBJ2-3; 10 bases map to TRBD1. The germline CDR1 and CDR2 sequences are SQVTM and ANQGSEA. The ends lost 8 bases at V and 6 bases at J; junction bases unmatched: 14. CDR3 length: 15 residues. The CDR3 sequence is CSFCLGQGVGDTQYF. As DNA, the CDR3 is TGCAGCTTTTGCCTAGGACAGGGGGTTGGTGATACGCAGTATTTT.

This clone was counted a few times. The chain couples TRBV11-3 to TRBJ2-7; 7 bases are a match to TRBD1. The CDR3 totals 14 residues. Germline V gives CDR1 SGHNT, CDR2 YENEEA. V was pared by 5 bases and J by 0 bases, with 4 bases of the junction left unmatched. CDR3 protein: CASSPRQGSYEQYF. CDR3 in DNA: TGTGCCAGCAGCCCCCGACAGGGCTCCTACGAGCAGTACTTC. The full variable domain, completed using reference TRBV11-3 and TRBJ2-7, is EAGVVQSPRYKIIEKKQPVAFWCNPISGHNTLYWYLQNLGQGPELLIRYENEEAVDDSQLPKDRFSAERLKGVDSTLKIQPAELGDSAVYLCASSPRQGSYEQYFGPGTRLTVT.